Below, one T cell receptor (beta chain) is given with its context. Its specificity is unknown. The data stem from a study of post-analysis software for immune sequencing data. Broader study findings: When patients were compared with controls, about 5 TRBV segments were more frequent, TRBV5-6, TRBV5-1 and TRBV20-1 among them.

The TCR beta cDNA libraries carried unique molecular identifiers. TCRdb recomputed calls from the PCR reads with MiXCR, one row per CDR3 protein. The sample lists approximately 660,000 distinct CDR3 sequences; 59% were seen once. The CDR3 consists of 15 residues. Germline CDR1 and CDR2: LNHDA and SQIVND (reference sequence). The V and J ends lost 1 base and 2 bases respectively, with 9 bases between them. This chain links TRBV19 with TRBJ2-1; no clear D gene. Specimen: blood. The clonotype originates from a girl aged 2 to 9 with multiple sclerosis. The CDR3 loop reads CASSIAGDPYNEQFF. CDR3 DNA sequence: TGTGCCAGTAGTATAGCTGGTGACCCCTACAATGAGCAGTTCTTC.